This TCR beta chain originates from a study of blood T cell repertoires in COVID-19. Source study methods: Nucleated cell counts were estimated from reference gene primer amplification. Assay: immunoSEQ multiplex PCR; the TCRdb copy retains only in-frame clones and omits some. V, J and clone size are those of that table, while D and trimming were read from the DNA. The profile shows 200,000 to 250,000 clones, roughly 88% of them singletons. The CDR3 is 15 residues long. V gave up 4 bases and J gave up 5 bases; unmatched junction bases: 10. From germline, CDR1 is GTSNPN and CDR2 SVGIG (reference sequence).

V usage is TRBV30 and J usage is TRBJ2-7; 11 positions agree with TRBD2. What was sequenced was PBMCs or T cells enriched from blood (not recorded which). This receptor was obtained from a woman between 25 and 40 years old who had been exposed to COVID-19. CDR3 nucleotide sequence: TGTGCCTGGAACTTAGCGGGAGGGCCAATCCACGAGCAGTACTTC. This codes for CAWNLAGGPIHEQYF.